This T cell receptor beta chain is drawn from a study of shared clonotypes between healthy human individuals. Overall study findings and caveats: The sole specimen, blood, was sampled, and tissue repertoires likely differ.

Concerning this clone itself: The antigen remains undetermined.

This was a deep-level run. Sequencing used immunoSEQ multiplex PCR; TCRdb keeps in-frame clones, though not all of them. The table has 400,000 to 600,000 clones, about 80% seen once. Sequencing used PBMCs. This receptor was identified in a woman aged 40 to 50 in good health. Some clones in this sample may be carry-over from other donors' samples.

The CDR3 DNA sequence: TGTGCCAGCTCCCCTAGCGGGAGGGCCCTTAATGAGCAGTTCTTC. Its translation: CASSPSGRALNEQFF. The chain joins TRBV18 to TRBJ2-1; TRBD2 matches 12 bases. Germline CDR1 KGHSH, CDR2 LQKENI. Losses at the gene ends were 6 bases for V and 7 bases for J; bases not matched to a gene: 7. The CDR3 has 15 amino acids.